This is a list of T cell receptor beta chains from one sample in a study of shared clonotypes between healthy human individuals. Produced via immunoSEQ multiplex PCR; TCRdb's table is partial and in-frame only. The sample holds about 2.2 million clones, around 93% seen once. The specimen sequenced was naive CD8+ T cells from PBMCs. All receptors derive from a man in his late teens or twenties in good health. Some clones in this sample may be carry-over from other donors' samples. Each CDR3 is given with its conserved first and last residue. D genes are given only for firm matches. Clone size is shown for a subset of rows, as once, few, many or a class of expanded clone.

cdr3_aa: CASSPARGGEQFF
cdr3_nt: TGCGCCAGCAGCCCCGCAAGGGGAGGTGAGCAGTTCTTC
cdr3_length: 13
clone_size: .
v_call: TRBV4-1
j_call: TRBJ2-1
d_call: .

cdr3_aa: CAAGPGETGELFF
cdr3_nt: TGTGCCGCCGGGCCAGGGGAGACCGGGGAGCTGTTTTTT
cdr3_length: 13
clone_size: .
v_call: TRBV7-6
j_call: TRBJ2-2
d_call: .

cdr3_aa: CASSLAGGLYEQYF
cdr3_nt: TGTGCCAGCAGTTTAGCGGGAGGGCTCTACGAGCAGTACTTC
cdr3_length: 14
clone_size: .
v_call: TRBV27
j_call: TRBJ2-7
d_call: TRBD2

cdr3_aa: CASSQVGGSAYNEQFF
cdr3_nt: TGTGCCAGCAGCCAAGTAGGCGGGTCCGCCTACAATGAGCAGTTCTTC
cdr3_length: 16
clone_size: .
v_call: TRBV14
j_call: TRBJ2-1
d_call: .

cdr3_aa: CAISEIAEFLYNEQFF
cdr3_nt: TGTGCCATCAGTGAAATAGCGGAGTTCCTTTACAATGAGCAGTTCTTC
cdr3_length: 16
clone_size: .
v_call: TRBV10-3
j_call: TRBJ2-1
d_call: .

cdr3_aa: CSVGGTSGRAEETQYF
cdr3_nt: TGCAGCGTCGGGGGTACTAGCGGGAGGGCCGAGGAGACCCAGTACTTC
cdr3_length: 16
clone_size: .
v_call: TRBV29-1
j_call: TRBJ2-5
d_call: TRBD2

cdr3_aa: CASSLPRSYNEQFF
cdr3_nt: TGTGCCAGCTCCCTCCCGAGGAGTTACAATGAGCAGTTCTTC
cdr3_length: 14
clone_size: .
v_call: TRBV18
j_call: TRBJ2-1
d_call: .

cdr3_aa: CASSPARTQQETQYF
cdr3_nt: TGTGCCAGCTCACCAGCTCGGACACAGCAAGAGACCCAGTACTTC
cdr3_length: 15
clone_size: once
v_call: TRBV18
j_call: TRBJ2-5
d_call: .

cdr3_aa: CSVADGTTNEKLFF
cdr3_nt: TGCAGCGTTGCGGACGGGACAACTAATGAAAAACTGTTTTTT
cdr3_length: 14
clone_size: .
v_call: TRBV29-1
j_call: TRBJ1-4
d_call: .

cdr3_aa: CASSNRDSRYEQYF
cdr3_nt: TGTGCCAGCAGCAACCGGGACAGCCGCTACGAGCAGTACTTC
cdr3_length: 14
clone_size: .
v_call: TRBV7-9
j_call: TRBJ2-7
d_call: TRBD1

cdr3_aa: CASSQELGADTQYF
cdr3_nt: TGTGCCAGCAGCCAAGAACTGGGGGCAGATACGCAGTATTTT
cdr3_length: 14
clone_size: once
v_call: TRBV14
j_call: TRBJ2-3
d_call: .